A single sample gave rise to the 14 T cell receptor beta chains below, sequenced in a study of identical twins. TCRdb independently ran MiXCR on the 5' RACE reads; one entry per CDR3 protein. The sample has fewer than 650,000 distinct CDR3 sequences, roughly 6.6% seen once. This same sample was also taken into another study, of yellow fever vaccine responses in identical twins.

The specimen sequenced was PBMCs. These receptors were collected from a woman under 30 in good health.

This rearrangement joins TRBV2 to TRBJ2-7; D gene uncertain. The V end was cut by 11 bases, the J end by 2 bases, with 10 bases between. The CDR3 has 11 amino acids. Germline V gene sequence: CDR1 SNHLY, CDR2 FYNNEI. The CDR3 reads CAQLSPYEQYF. The CDR3 DNA reads as TGTGCCCAACTCAGCCCCTACGAGCAGTACTTC.

This clonotype was observed a few times. The gene calls are TRBV5-1 and TRBJ2-4; TRBD1 agrees at 7 bases. CDR3 length equals 15 residues. The ends lost 4 bases at V and 4 bases at J; junction bases unmatched: 8. CDR1 is SGHRS and CDR2 is YFSETQ in the germline V gene. CDR3 region: CASSPEPGQKNIQYF. CDR3 bases: TGCGCCAGCAGCCCCGAACCGGGACAGAAAAACATTCAGTACTTC.

This chain connects TRBV20-1 to TRBJ2-7; D unresolved. The length of the CDR3 is 13 residues. V shed 5 bases and J shed 4 bases, with 15 bases lying between them. Germline lookup yields CDR1 DFQATT and CDR2 SNEGSKA (reference sequence). This chain's CDR3 is CSAQLEIGYEQYV. The CDR3 nucleotides are TGCAGTGCTCAGCTAGAGATAGGATACGAGCAGTACGTC.

This clonotype appeared once. The CDR3 sequence: CSASRQGVGGYEQYF. The CDR3 DNA reads as TGCAGTGCTAGTAGACAGGGGGTTGGTGGCTACGAGCAGTACTTC. The chain has TRBV20-1 and TRBJ2-7; 9 nucleotides match TRBD1. J lost 3 bases, V lost 3 bases, and 9 bases had no gene match. This CDR3 has 15 residues. Germline CDR1 is DFQATT and CDR2 is SNEGSKA (reference sequence).

This clonotype was seen at least ten times. The chain is built from TRBV10-3 and TRBJ2-7; D possibly uses TRBD1 or TRBD2 (5 bases each). The germline CDR1 and CDR2 sequences are ENHRY and SYGVKD. The CDR3 loop spans 15 amino acids. V was trimmed by 2 bases and J by 3 bases, leaving 14 bases between them. The CDR3 spells CAISEGPGASYEQYF. As DNA, the CDR3 is TGTGCCATCAGTGAGGGACCCGGGGCCAGCTACGAGCAGTACTTC.

This chain links TRBV12-3 or TRBV12-4 with TRBJ2-1; 16 bases agree with TRBD2. The CDR3 loop spans 17 amino acids. The J segment lost 7 bases and the V segment lost 3 bases, leaving 6 bases of the junction unmatched. CDR3 region: CASSFGTSGRGANEQFF. The CDR3 DNA reads as TGTGCCAGCAGTTTCGGGACTAGCGGGAGGGGTGCGAATGAGCAGTTCTTC.

This clonotype was observed a few times. The chain combines TRBV4-1 with TRBJ2-5; a possible D gene is TRBD1 (5 bases). V gave up 1 base and J gave up 5 bases, with 14 bases separating them. The CDR3 covers 15 residues. The germline gives CDR1 MGHRA, CDR2 YSYEKL. The CDR3 is CASSQVQSGQETQYF. CDR3 sequence (DNA): TGCGCCAGCAGCCAAGTACAATCAGGGCAGGAGACCCAGTACTTC.

In its sample, this clonotype was seen a few times. J is TRBJ2-7 and V is TRBV2; D might be TRBD2 (6 bases). Germline values: CDR1 SNHLY, CDR2 FYNNEI. This CDR3 spans 15 amino acids. Trimming took off 1 base at V and 4 bases at J, with 14 bases between the two ends. Here the CDR3 DNA reads TGTGCCAGCAGTGAAGTTGGGGGAGGTCGTTACGAGCAGTACGTC. Protein sequence: CASSEVGGGRYEQYV.

This clonotype occurred many times. The chain uses TRBV11-2 and TRBJ2-2; D might be TRBD1 (6 bases). CDR1 and CDR2 (germline): SGHAT, FQNNGV. The CDR3 runs 19 residues. V lost 5 bases to trimming and J lost 4 bases, with 26 bases between them. The CDR3 reads CASSRRVTSGAVSTGELFF. As DNA, the CDR3 is TGTGCCAGCAGCCGACGGGTCACTTCAGGGGCGGTCTCCACCGGGGAGCTGTTTTTT.

The chain is built from TRBV29-1 and TRBJ2-1; TRBD2 aligns across 11 bases. Losses at the gene ends were 7 bases for V and 0 bases for J; bases not matched to a gene: 11. The length of the CDR3 is 17 residues. Germline V gene lookup returns CDR1 SQVTM and CDR2 ANQGSEA. CDR3 sequence: CSASGLAEGNSYNEQFF. The DNA for the CDR3 is TGCAGCGCCTCGGGACTAGCGGAGGGAAACTCCTACAATGAGCAGTTCTTC.

This clonotype was counted between two and nine times. The chain uses TRBV28 and TRBJ1-6; 8 positions agree with TRBD1. Trimming cost V 8 bases and J 5 bases; bases outside gene matches: 8. The CDR3 totals 15 residues. CDR1 is MDHEN and CDR2 is SYDVKM in the germline V gene. CDR3 sequence reads: CASGGPGQDNSPLHF. The CDR3 DNA reads as TGTGCCAGCGGGGGACCGGGACAGGATAATTCACCCCTCCACTTT.

In this sample, this clonotype turned up many times. The rearrangement links TRBV20-1 to TRBJ2-3, with 9 nucleotides matching TRBD2. Germline-derived CDR1 and CDR2 are DFQATT and SNEGSKA (reference sequence). The V segment lost 1 base and the J segment 10 bases; nucleotides outside the gene matches: 12. The CDR3 length is 15 residues. This chain's CDR3 is CSARVPGLAFEAQYF. The DNA for the CDR3 is TGCAGTGCTAGAGTTCCTGGACTAGCGTTCGAAGCGCAGTATTTT.

The genes are TRBV18 and TRBJ2-5; 8 bases fit TRBD2. CDR3 length equals 14 residues. Germline V gene sequence: CDR1 KGHSH, CDR2 LQKENI. The V segment lost 3 bases and the J segment 6 bases; nucleotides outside the gene matches: 6. CDR3 loop: CASSPPSGGKTQYF. For the CDR3, the DNA is TGTGCCAGCTCACCTCCAAGCGGGGGTAAGACCCAGTACTTC.

This clonotype was seen repeatedly, ten times or more. In DNA form, the CDR3 reads TGTGCCAGCAGTCTGGTGGGTGGGACTAGCGGTAATGAGCAGTTCTTC. Amino acid sequence: CASSLVGGTSGNEQFF. The rearrangement uses TRBV12-3 or TRBV12-4 and TRBJ2-1, with TRBD2 identical over 11 bases. V trimming: 5 bases; J trimming: 7 bases; junction bases outside the gene matches: 10. CDR3 length: 16 amino acids.